This TCR beta chain was obtained from a study of blood T cell repertoires in COVID-19 (dated by TCRdb to 2020 to 2021). About the full investigation: The collaborator samples originated in the United States, Italy and Spain and spanned the acute and convalescent phases of COVID-19. The prospective study material was composed of cDNA or gDNA derived from T cells, B-cell-depleted T cells, or PBMCs. Deeply sampled blood TCRbeta repertoires from subjects exposed to, actively infected with, or recovered from COVID-19 were included in the dataset. The repertoires were released in a freely available public database meant as a resource for research on the immune response to SARS-CoV-2. The samples were drawn from two sources: the first 160 participants of the ongoing ImmuneRACE study, and 950 to 1,500 subjects contributed by 6 global collaborators. Sample metadata almost always included a de-identified subject ID, COVID-19 status, age in years and sex. Where available, HLA class I and class II types were taken from metadata supplied by the sample provider and were not determined by assay-based typing.

A word on this clone: Which antigen it targets is not known. No base qualities exist here, and no much larger clone lies one base off it.

The CDR3 measures 13 amino acids from cysteine to phenylalanine. Just the 39-base CDR3 DNA is kept, in frame starting at base 1. In the germline V gene, CDR1 corresponds to SNHLY and CDR2 to FYNNEI. Ends trimmed: V by 7 bases, J by 5 bases; bases unmatched to a gene: 5. The paper as a whole reports these results and caveats: The quantity of clinical and demographic metadata differed by source and by participant and was supplied without curation.

Whole blood was collected in K2EDTA tubes by collaborating institutions according to the institutions' own protocols. Collaborator samples were shipped for TCRbeta analysis as frozen whole blood, isolated PBMCs, or DNA extracted from either sample type. The immunoSEQ Assay, a bias-controlled multiplex PCR, was used to amplify TCRbeta CDR3 regions from genomic DNA. The published analysis was carried out like this. The number of nucleated cells in each sample was estimated from the amplification of reference gene primers within the assay. To quantify the absolute abundance of each unique TCRbeta CDR3 rearrangement, sequence reads were collapsed and filtered. Productive Simpson clonality was computed per sample as the square root of Simpson's diversity index over productive rearrangements. This is the immuneACCESS table as TCRdb keeps it, with only in-frame sequences that have V and J called. A part of the clones is gone; compared with another copy, unresolved V genes explain less than half, and the rest is unexplained. V and J calls and clone size come straight from that table; D and trimming were deduced from the DNA. The sample table contains roughly 64,000 clones; only one count was recorded for 65% to 90% of them. 3.2% of the sample is held by the ten biggest clonotypes.

This clonotype was obtained from a man aged 45-65 years with active COVID-19. Sample: peripheral blood. This chain joins TRBV2 to TRBJ2-5; TRBD1 lines up with 9 middle nucleotides. The CDR3 reads as follows: CASMRTGVETQYF. The DNA is TGTGCCAGCATGCGGACAGGGGTTGAGACCCAGTACTTC.